Presented here are 9 T cell receptor beta chains from one specimen sequenced in a study of read filtering for tumor transcriptome and immune sequencing (dated by TCRdb to 2020 to 2021). Sequencer: Illumina HiSeq 4000. TCR libraries were built from roughly 400 ng RNA with the Immunoverse kit, using molecular barcoded adaptors covering alpha/delta and beta/gamma chains. The public reads were reanalyzed by TCRdb: fastp trimming at Q25, MiXCR alignment, in-frame beta chains only. Here each entry gathers all rows of one CDR3 protein and keeps the most common genes and DNA. The sample data list about 40,000 distinct CDR3 sequences, and approximately 12% of these were observed just once. The biggest ten clones account for about 35% of the sample. Material: a population of CD138-negative cells sorted from bone marrow. The cell subset or site label corresponds to: bone marrow mononuclear cells depleted of CD138+ plasma/myeloma cells by negative magnetic selection. The origin of the receptors is a donor aged 40 or older with multiple myeloma.

This clonotype is labeled as medium-sized. The chain employs TRBV11-2 and TRBJ2-1; 7 bases map to TRBD1. Germline CDR1 is SGHAT and CDR2 is FQNNGV. The CDR3 runs to 15 residues. V gave up 5 bases and J gave up 3 bases; unmatched junction bases: 7. The CDR3 DNA reads TGTGCCAGCAGCCCCTCCGGGACAGTCTACAATGAGCAGTTCTTC. As protein: CASSPSGTVYNEQFF.

This clonotype was recorded many times. The chain uses TRBV6-5 and TRBJ2-7; 8 bases are a match to TRBD2. This CDR3 spans 12 amino acids. J lost 7 bases, V lost 10 bases, and 9 bases had no gene match. CDR1 is MNHEY and CDR2 is SVGAGI in the germline V gene. CDR3 sequence reads: CATRGGPDEQYF. Written as DNA, the CDR3 is TGTGCCACCCGCGGGGGGCCAGATGAGCAGTACTTC.

As concerns this clonotype: At one boundary the junction diverges from the germline segment, which might be a read error. The CDR3 bases are TGTAGTGCTCCCGCACCGGGACTAGTAAGCCAGTACTTC. Residues: CSAPAPGLVSQYF. This rearrangement joins TRBV20-1 to TRBJ2-5; the match to TRBD2 covers 8 bases. The CDR3 runs to 13 residues. The germline V gene has CDR1 DFQATT and CDR2 SNEGSKA (reference sequence).

This chain uses TRBV5-1 with TRBJ2-1; no clear D. The V end was cut by 5 bases, the J end by 8 bases, with 17 bases between. Germline CDR1 reads SGHRS; CDR2 reads YFSETQ. The CDR3 spans 14 residues. The CDR3 sequence is CASSVHASRDEQFF. CDR3 nucleotide sequence: TGCGCCAGCAGTGTTCACGCCAGTCGCGATGAGCAGTTCTTC.

This clonotype was detected many times. The CDR3 DNA reads TGTGCCAGCAGTCATACCCTTCCAGACGATGAGACCCAGTACTTC. Translated, it gives CASSHTLPDDETQYF. This chain links TRBV7-9 with TRBJ2-5; D not certain. This CDR3 contains 15 residues. The V end lost 6 bases, the J end lost 5 bases, and 19 bases lay between the germline ends. Germline V gene data show CDR1 as SEHNR and CDR2 as FQNEAQ (reference sequence).

As regards this clonotype: A junction end diverges from the germline sequence, so it may reflect a read error. The J gene is TRBJ2-1, the V gene TRBV7-9, with TRBD2 as a possible D gene (6 bases). The V gene's germline CDR1 is SEHNR and CDR2 FQNEAQ (reference sequence). This CDR3 spans 16 amino acids. CDR3 residues: CASGLGGWGVRNEQFF. CDR3 nucleotide sequence: TGTGCCAGCGGCTTGGGGGGATGGGGGGTGCGGAATGAGCAGTTCTTC.

This clonotype was detected ten times or more. The rearrangement joins TRBV6-2 or TRBV6-3 to TRBJ2-5, with TRBD2 as a possible D gene (6 bases). Per the germline V gene, CDR1 is MNHEY and CDR2 is SVGEGT. Trimming took 0 bases from V and 5 from J, leaving 13 bases between them. The length of the CDR3 is 15 residues. This CDR3 is CASSYSKEGRETQYF. The CDR3 DNA reads as TGTGCCAGCAGTTACTCGAAGGAGGGACGGGAGACCCAGTACTTC.

This clonotype appeared a few times. The gene calls are TRBV29-1 and TRBJ2-3, with D perhaps TRBD1 (6 bases). This CDR3 region has 13 residues. Germline V CDR1 and CDR2: SQVTM, ANQGSEA. V shed 4 bases and J shed 4 bases, with 12 bases lying between them. CDR3 nucleotides: TGCAGCGTTGTTTACAGGGTAGCAGATACGCAGTATTTT. Translated: CSVVYRVADTQYF.

This clonotype came up many times. The rearrangement links TRBV12-3 or TRBV12-4 to TRBJ1-2, with TRBD1 as a possible D gene (6 bases). CDR3 length: 14 amino acids. V was cut by 3 bases and J by 2 bases, with 10 bases left in between. CDR3 nucleotide sequence: TGTGCCAGCAGTTTGCGGGGGGCAAACTATGGCTACACCTTC. Its protein is CASSLRGANYGYTF.